This T cell receptor beta chain was identified in a study of T cells in Graves' hyperthyroidism and ophthalmopathy. The study's findings and limits: Appearing also in blood were most of the thyroid clonotypes expanded above 0.001.

At least ten counts were recorded for this clonotype. Its antigen remains unknown. The germline gives CDR1 SGHKS, CDR2 YYEKEE (reference sequence). V lost 3 bases, J lost 6 bases, and 6 bases stayed unmatched. This CDR3 contains 14 residues. Amplification yielded TCR beta CDR3 regions, with RNA transcripts as the source. The HTBI set primed first-round TCR CDR3 RT-PCR. Using its own MiXCR run on the multiplex PCR reads, TCRdb lists one record per CDR3 protein. Counted here are 640,000 or so distinct CDR3 sequences, 11% to 15% occurring once; the ten biggest clones make up roughly 7.7%. Patients showing uncontrolled infection, other autoimmune disease, pregnancy or lactation were ineligible. For the diagnoses, clinical symptoms, serum thyroxine and TRAb, thyroid ultrasound and orbital computed tomography were used.

This TCR was sampled from a woman in her late teens or twenties with Graves' ophthalmopathy. Sequenced material: blood. This chain joins TRBV5-5 and TRBJ2-7; 10 nucleotides match TRBD1. CDR3 DNA: TGTGCCAGCAGCTCGCCGGGACAGGGGACCGAGCAGTACTTC. Encoded protein: CASSSPGQGTEQYF.